This T cell receptor (beta chain) was captured in a study of blood T cell repertoires in COVID-19. CDR1 and CDR2 from the germline V gene are SGHNT and YYREEE (reference sequence). J gave up 10 bases and V 0 bases, and 5 bases lay outside the gene matches. The CDR3 has 15 residues. Using immunoSEQ multiplex PCR, the repertoire was profiled, and TCRdb retains in-frame clones only, with some absent. The sample yields 200,000 to 300,000 clones, more than 80% seen once. This receptor was identified in a human donor in a cohort sampled during active COVID-19. The sequenced sample consisted of peripheral blood. J is TRBJ1-6 and V is TRBV5-4; 9 bases fit TRBD1. In DNA, the CDR3 is TGTGCCAGCAGCTTGGTGTGGACAGGGGAGTCACCCCTCCACTTT. It specifies CASSLVWTGESPLHF. Drawing the rest from reference TRBV5-4 and TRBJ1-6, the complete variable domain is ETGVTQSPTHLIKTRGQQVTLRCSSQSGHNTVSWYQQALGQGPQFIFQYYREEENGRGNFPPRFSGLQFPNYSSELNVNALELDDSALYLCASSLVWTGESPLHFGNGTRLTVT.